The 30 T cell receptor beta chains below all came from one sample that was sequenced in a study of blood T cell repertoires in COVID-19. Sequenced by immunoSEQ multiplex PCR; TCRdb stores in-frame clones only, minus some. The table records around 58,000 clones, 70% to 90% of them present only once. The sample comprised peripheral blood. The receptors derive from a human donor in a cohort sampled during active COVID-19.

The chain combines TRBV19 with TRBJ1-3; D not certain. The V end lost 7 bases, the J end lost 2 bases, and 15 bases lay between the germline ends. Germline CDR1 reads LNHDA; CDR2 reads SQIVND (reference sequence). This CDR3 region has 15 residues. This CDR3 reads CASTPDFTAGNTIYF. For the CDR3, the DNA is TGTGCCAGTACCCCGGACTTCACCGCTGGAAACACCATATATTTT.

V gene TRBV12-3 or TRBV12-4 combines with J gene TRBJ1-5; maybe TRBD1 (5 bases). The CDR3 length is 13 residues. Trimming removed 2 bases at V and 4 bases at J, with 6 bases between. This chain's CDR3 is CASSLTGNQPQHF. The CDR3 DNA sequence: TGTGCCAGCAGTTTAACAGGAAATCAGCCCCAGCATTTT.

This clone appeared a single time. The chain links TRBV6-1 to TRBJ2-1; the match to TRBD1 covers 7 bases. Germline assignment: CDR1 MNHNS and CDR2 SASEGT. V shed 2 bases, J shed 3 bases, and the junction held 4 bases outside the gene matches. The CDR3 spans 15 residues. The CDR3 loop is CASSEWPGGYNEQFF. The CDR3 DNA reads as TGTGCCAGCAGTGAATGGCCAGGGGGCTACAATGAGCAGTTCTTC.

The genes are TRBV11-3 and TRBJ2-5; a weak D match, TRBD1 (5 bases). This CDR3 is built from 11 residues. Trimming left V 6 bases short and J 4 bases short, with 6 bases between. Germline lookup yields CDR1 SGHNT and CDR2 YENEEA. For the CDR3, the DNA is TGTGCCAGCAGTCAGGGAGAGACCCAGTACTTC. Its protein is CASSQGETQYF.

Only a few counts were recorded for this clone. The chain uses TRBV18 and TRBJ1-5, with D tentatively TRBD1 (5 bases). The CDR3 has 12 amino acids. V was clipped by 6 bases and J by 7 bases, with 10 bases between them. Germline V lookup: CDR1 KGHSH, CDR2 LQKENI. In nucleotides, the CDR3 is TGTGCCAGCTCCCAGGGAAGCCAGCCCCAGCATTTT. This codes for CASSQGSQPQHF.

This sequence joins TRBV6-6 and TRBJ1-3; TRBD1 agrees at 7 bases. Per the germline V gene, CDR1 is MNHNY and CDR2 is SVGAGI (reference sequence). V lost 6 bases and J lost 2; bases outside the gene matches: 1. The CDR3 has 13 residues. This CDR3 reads CASRQGPGNTIYF. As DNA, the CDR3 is TGTGCCAGCAGACAGGGGCCTGGAAACACCATATATTTT.

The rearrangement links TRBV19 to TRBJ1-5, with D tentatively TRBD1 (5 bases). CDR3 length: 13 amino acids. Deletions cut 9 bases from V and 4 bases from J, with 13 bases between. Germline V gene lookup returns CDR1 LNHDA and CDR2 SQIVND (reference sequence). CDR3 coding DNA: TGTGCCAGCCGACGGGGGGGTAATCAGCCCCAGCATTTT. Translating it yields CASRRGGNQPQHF.

This CDR3 is CASSLAQGTNEKLFF. CDR3 DNA sequence: TGTGCCAGCAGCTTAGCACAGGGGACTAATGAAAAACTGTTTTTT. The chain has TRBV7-7 and TRBJ1-4, with 7 bases identical to TRBD1. CDR1 and CDR2 (germline): SSHAT, FNYEAQ (reference sequence). The CDR3 totals 15 residues. V lost 0 bases and J lost 2; bases outside the gene matches: 0.

Here the CDR3 reads CASSSTQGNYEQYF. The CDR3 region has the DNA TGTGCCAGCAGCTCCACCCAGGGGAATTACGAGCAGTACTTC. This chain joins TRBV11-3 and TRBJ2-7; maybe TRBD1 (6 bases). The CDR3 extends over 14 amino acids. The germline CDR1 and CDR2 sequences are SGHNT and YENEEA. V was trimmed by 4 bases and J by 4 bases, leaving 14 bases between them.

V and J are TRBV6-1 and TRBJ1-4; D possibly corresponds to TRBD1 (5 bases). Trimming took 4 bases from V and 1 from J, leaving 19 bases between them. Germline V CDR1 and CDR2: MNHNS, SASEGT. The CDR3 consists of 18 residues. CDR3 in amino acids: CASSGAAGRKKTNEKLFF. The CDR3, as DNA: TGTGCCAGCAGTGGGGCGGCAGGGAGGAAGAAAACTAATGAAAAACTGTTTTTT.

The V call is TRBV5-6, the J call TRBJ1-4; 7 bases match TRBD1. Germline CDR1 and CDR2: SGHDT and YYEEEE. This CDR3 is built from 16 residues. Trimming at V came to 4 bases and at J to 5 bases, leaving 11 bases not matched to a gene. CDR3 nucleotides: TGTGCCAGCAGCAGACGGGACAGCTACTGGAATGAAAAACTGTTTTTT. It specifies CASSRRDSYWNEKLFF.

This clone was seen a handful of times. The CDR3 here is CASSPMGGGPGGTGELFF. The CDR3 region has the DNA TGTGCCAGCAGCCCCATGGGCGGGGGGCCCGGGGGGACCGGGGAGCTGTTTTTT. The chain combines TRBV4-2 with TRBJ2-2; 8 bases agree with TRBD2. V lost 4 bases and J lost 5; bases outside the gene matches: 15. The CDR3 is 18 amino acids. CDR1 is LGHNA and CDR2 is YNFKEQ in the germline V gene.

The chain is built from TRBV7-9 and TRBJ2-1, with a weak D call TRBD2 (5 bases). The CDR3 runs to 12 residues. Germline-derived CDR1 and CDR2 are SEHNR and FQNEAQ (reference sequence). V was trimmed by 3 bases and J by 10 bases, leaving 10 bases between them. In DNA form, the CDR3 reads TGTGCCAGCAGCTTTAGCGTTGGCGAGCAGTTCTTC. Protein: CASSFSVGEQFF.

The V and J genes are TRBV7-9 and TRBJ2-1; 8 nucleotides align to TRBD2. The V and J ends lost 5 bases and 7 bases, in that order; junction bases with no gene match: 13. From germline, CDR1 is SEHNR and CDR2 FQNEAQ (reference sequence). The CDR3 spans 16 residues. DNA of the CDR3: TGTGCCAGCAGCCCCATACGGGGGGGCCTGGGGAATGAGCAGTTCTTC. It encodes CASSPIRGGLGNEQFF.

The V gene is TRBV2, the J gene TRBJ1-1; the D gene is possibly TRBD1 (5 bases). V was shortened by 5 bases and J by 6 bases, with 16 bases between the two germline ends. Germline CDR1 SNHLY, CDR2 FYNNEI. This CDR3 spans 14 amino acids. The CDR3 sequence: CASSPRTTSSEAFF. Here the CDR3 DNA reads TGTGCCAGCAGTCCGCGGACAACTTCCTCTGAAGCTTTCTTT.

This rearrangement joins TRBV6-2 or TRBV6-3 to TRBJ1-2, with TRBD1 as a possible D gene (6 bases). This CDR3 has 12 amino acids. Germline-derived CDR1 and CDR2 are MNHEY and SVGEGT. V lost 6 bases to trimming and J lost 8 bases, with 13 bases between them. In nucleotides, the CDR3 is TGTGCCAGCAGCCTACAGGGTGCAGGCTACACCTTC. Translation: CASSLQGAGYTF.

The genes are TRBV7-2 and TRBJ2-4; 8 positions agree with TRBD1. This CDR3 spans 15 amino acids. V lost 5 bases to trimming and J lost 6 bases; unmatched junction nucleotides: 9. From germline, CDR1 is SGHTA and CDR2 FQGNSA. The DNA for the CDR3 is TGTGCCAGCAGCACAGGCAGGGGGCTTGGAAACATTCAGTACTTC. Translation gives CASSTGRGLGNIQYF. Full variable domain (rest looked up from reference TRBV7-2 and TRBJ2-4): GAGVSQSPSNKVTEKGKDVELRCDPISGHTALYWYRQSLGQGLEFLIYFQGNSAPDKSGLPSDRFSAERTGGSVSTLTIQRTQQEDSAVYLCASSTGRGLGNIQYFGAGTRLSVL.

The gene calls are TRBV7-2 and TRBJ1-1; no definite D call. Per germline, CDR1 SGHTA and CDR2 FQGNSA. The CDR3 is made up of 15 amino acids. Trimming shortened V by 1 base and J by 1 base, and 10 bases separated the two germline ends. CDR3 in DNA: TGTGCCAGCAGCTTAGGTGGAGTACCGAACACTGAAGCTTTCTTT. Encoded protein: CASSLGGVPNTEAFF.

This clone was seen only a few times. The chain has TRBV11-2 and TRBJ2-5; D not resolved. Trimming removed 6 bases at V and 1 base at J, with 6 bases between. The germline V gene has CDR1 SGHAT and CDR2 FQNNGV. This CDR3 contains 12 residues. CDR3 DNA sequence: TGTGCCAGCAGTAGGAGCCAAGAGACCCAGTACTTC. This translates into CASSRSQETQYF.

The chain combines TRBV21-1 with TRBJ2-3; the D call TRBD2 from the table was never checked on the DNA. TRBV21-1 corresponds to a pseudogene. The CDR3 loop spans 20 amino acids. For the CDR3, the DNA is TGTGCCAGCAGCGAAAAGAGGGGGCAGGGGACTAGCGGAAGCACAGATACGCAGTATTTT. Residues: CASSEKRGQGTSGSTDTQYF.

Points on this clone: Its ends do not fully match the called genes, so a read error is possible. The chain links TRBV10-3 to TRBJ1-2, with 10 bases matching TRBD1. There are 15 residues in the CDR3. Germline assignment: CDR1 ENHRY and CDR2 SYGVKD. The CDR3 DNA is TGTGCCATCAGTGAGTCGATGGACAGGGGGACGGGGAGTGGCTTC. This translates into CAISESMDRGTGSGF.

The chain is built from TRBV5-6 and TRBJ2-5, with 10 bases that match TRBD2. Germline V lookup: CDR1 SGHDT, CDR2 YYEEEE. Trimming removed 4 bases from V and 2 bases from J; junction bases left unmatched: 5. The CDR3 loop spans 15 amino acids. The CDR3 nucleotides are TGTGCCAGCAGCGTTAGCGGGGGGACGCAAGAGACCCAGTACTTC. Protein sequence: CASSVSGGTQETQYF. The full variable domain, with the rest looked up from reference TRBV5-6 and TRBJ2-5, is DAGVTQSPTHLIKTRGQQVTLRCSPKSGHDTVSWYQQALGQGPQFIFQYYEEEERQRGNFPDRFSGHQFPNYSSELNVNALLLGDSALYLCASSVSGGTQETQYFGPGTRLLVL.

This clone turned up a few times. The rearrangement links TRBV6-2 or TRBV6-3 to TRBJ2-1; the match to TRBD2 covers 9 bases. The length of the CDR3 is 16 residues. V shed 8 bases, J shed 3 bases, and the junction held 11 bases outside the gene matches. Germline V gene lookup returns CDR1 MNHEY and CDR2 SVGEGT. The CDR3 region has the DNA TGTGCCAGCGGCCCCGGCGGGGGGGCCTTCTACAATGAGCAGTTCTTC. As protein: CASGPGGGAFYNEQFF.

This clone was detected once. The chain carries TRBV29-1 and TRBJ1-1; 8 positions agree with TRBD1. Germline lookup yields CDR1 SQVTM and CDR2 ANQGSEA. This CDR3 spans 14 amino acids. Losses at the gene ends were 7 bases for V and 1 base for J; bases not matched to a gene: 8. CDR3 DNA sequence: TGCAGCGCCTTCATACAGGGGGGGAACACTGAAGCTTTCTTT. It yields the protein CSAFIQGGNTEAFF.

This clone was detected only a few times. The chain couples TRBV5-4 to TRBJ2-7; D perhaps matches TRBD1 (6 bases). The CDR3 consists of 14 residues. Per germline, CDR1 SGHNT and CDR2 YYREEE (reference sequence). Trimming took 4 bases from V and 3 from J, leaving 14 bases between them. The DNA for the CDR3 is TGTGCCAGCAGCGCGGCTGACAGGCTCTACGAGCAGTACTTC. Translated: CASSAADRLYEQYF. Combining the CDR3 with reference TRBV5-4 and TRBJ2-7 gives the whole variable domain ETGVTQSPTHLIKTRGQQVTLRCSSQSGHNTVSWYQQALGQGPQFIFQYYREEENGRGNFPPRFSGLQFPNYSSELNVNALELDDSALYLCASSAADRLYEQYFGPGTRLTVT.

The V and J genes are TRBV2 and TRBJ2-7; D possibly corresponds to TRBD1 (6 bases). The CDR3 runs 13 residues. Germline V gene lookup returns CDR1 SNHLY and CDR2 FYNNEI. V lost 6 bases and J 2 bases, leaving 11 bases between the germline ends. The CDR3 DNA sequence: TGTGCCAGCAGGGACAGTCTCCCCTACGAGCAGTACTTC. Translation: CASRDSLPYEQYF.

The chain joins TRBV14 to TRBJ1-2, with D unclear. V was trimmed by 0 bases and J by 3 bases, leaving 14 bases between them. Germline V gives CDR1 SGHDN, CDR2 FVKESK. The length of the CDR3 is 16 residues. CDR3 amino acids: CASSQDKGSGDYGYTF. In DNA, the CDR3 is TGTGCCAGCAGCCAAGATAAGGGTAGCGGAGACTATGGCTACACCTTC.

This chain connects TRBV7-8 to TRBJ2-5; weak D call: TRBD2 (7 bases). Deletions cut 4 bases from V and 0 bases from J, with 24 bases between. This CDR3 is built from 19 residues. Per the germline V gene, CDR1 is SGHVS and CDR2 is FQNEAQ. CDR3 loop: CASSYLGGEGSRYQETQYF. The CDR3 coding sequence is TGTGCCAGCAGCTACCTAGGGGGGGAAGGCAGCCGGTACCAAGAGACCCAGTACTTC. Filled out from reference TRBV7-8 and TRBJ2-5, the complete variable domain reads GAGVSQSPRYKVAKRGQDVALRCDPISGHVSLFWYQQALGQGPEFLTYFQNEAQLDKSGLPSDRFFAERPEGSVSTLKIQRTQQEDSAVYLCASSYLGGEGSRYQETQYFGPGTRLLVL.

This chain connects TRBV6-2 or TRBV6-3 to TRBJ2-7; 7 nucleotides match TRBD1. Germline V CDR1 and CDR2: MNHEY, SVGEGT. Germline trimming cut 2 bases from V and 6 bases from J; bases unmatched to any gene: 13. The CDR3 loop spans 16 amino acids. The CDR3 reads CASSYNLDRIIGEQYF. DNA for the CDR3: TGTGCCAGCAGTTACAATCTGGACAGGATAATAGGCGAGCAGTACTTC.

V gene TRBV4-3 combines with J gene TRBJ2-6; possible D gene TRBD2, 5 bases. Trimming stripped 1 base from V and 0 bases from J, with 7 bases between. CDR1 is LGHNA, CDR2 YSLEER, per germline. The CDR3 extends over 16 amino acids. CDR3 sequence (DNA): TGCGCCAGCAGCCAAGTGGCGGGCTCTGGGGCCAACGTCCTGACTTTC. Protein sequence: CASSQVAGSGANVLTF.